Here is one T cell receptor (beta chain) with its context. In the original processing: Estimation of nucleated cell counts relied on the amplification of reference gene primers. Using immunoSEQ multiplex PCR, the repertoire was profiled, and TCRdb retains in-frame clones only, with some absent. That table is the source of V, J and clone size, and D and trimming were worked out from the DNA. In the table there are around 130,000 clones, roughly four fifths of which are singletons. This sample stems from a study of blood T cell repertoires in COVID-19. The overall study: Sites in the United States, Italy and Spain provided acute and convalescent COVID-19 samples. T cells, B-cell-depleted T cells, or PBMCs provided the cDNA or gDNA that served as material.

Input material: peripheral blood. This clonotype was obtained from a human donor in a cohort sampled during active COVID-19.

For the CDR3, the DNA is TGTGCCTGGAGTGTACAGGGGCGAGAGACCCAGTACTTC. It yields the protein CAWSVQGRETQYF. The J gene is TRBJ2-5, the V gene TRBV30; 7 bases line up with TRBD1. The germline V gene has CDR1 GTSNPN and CDR2 SVGIG (reference sequence). The CDR3 runs to 13 residues. Trimming took 0 bases from V and 4 from J; bases not matched to a gene: 2.